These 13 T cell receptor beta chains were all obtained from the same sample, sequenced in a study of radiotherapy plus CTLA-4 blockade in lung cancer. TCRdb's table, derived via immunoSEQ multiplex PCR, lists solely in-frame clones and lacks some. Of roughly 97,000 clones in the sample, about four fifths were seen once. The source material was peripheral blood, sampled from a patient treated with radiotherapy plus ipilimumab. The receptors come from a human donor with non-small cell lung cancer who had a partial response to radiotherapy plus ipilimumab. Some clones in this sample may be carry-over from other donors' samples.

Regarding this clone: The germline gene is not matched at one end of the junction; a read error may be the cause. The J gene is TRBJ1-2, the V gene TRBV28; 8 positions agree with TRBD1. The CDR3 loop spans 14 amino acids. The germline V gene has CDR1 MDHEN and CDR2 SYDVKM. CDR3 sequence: CASLQGVLNYGYAF. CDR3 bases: TGTGCCAGTTTACAGGGGGTACTTAACTATGGCTACGCCTTC.

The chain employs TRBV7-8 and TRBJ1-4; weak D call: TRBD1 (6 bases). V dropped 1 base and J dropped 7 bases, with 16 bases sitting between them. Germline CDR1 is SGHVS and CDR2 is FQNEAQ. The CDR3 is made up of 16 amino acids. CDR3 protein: CASSLVGRGVGEKLFF. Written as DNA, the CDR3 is TGTGCCAGCAGCTTAGTAGGCAGGGGCGTCGGTGAAAAACTGTTTTTT.

The CDR3 sequence: CASSYEPGVSGEQYF. The CDR3 DNA reads as TGTGCCAGCAGTTACGAACCAGGGGTATCAGGCGAGCAGTACTTC. The chain combines TRBV6-5 with TRBJ2-7, with D possibly being TRBD1 (6 bases). V was cut by 2 bases and J by 6 bases, with 17 bases left in between. CDR3 length: 15 residues. The germline gives CDR1 MNHEY, CDR2 SVGAGI.

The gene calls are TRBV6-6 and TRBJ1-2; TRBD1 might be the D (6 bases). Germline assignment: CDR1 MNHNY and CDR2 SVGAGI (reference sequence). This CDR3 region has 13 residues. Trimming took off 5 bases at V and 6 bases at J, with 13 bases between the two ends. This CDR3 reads CASSQYRVDGYTF. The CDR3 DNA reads TGTGCCAGCAGTCAATACAGGGTTGATGGCTACACCTTC.

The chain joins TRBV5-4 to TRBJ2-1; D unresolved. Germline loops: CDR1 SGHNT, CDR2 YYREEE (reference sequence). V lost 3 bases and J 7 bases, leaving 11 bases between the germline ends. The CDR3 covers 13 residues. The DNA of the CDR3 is TGTGCCAGCAGCTCTAACCAGGTTAATGAGCAGTTCTTC. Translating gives CASSSNQVNEQFF.

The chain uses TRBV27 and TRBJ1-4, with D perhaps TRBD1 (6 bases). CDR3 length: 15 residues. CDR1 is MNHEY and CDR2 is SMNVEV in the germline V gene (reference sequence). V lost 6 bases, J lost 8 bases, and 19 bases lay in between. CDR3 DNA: TGTGCCAGCAGGGGACCACAGGGAGGGAGAGAAAAACTGTTTTTT. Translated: CASRGPQGGREKLFF.

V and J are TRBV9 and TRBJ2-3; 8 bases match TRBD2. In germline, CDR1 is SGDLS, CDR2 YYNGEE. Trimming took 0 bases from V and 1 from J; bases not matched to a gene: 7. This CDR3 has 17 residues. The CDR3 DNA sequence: TGTGCCAGCAGCGTAGCTACCGGGGGGGCCCGCACAGATACGCAGTATTTT. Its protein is CASSVATGGARTDTQYF.

The CDR3: CASSLGAGGLGEQFF. CDR3 nucleotides: TGCGCCAGCAGCTTGGGAGCGGGGGGGCTTGGTGAGCAGTTCTTC. The chain joins TRBV5-1 to TRBJ2-1, with 10 positions matching TRBD2. The V and J ends lost 0 bases and 9 bases, in that order; junction bases with no gene match: 6. CDR1 and CDR2 (germline): SGHRS, YFSETQ. The CDR3 length is 15 residues.

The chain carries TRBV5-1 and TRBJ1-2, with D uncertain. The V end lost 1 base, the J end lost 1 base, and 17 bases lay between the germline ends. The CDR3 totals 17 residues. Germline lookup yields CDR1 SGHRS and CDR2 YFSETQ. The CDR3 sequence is CASSLRVGGGINYGYTF. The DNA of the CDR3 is TGCGCCAGCAGCTTGAGGGTTGGAGGAGGAATTAACTATGGCTACACCTTC.

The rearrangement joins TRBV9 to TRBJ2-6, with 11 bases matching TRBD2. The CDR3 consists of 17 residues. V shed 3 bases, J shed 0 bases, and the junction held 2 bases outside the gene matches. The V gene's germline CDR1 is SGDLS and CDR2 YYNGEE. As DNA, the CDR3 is TGTGCCAGCAGCGGGACTAGCGGGTACTCTGGGGCCAACGTCCTGACTTTC. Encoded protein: CASSGTSGYSGANVLTF.

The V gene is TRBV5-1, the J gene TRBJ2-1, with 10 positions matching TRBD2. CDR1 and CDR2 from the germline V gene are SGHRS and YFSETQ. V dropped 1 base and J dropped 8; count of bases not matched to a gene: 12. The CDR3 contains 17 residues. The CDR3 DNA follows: TGCGCCAGCAGCTTGTCGATGAGCGGGGGGGCCGCCCATGAGCAGTTCTTC. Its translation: CASSLSMSGGAAHEQFF.

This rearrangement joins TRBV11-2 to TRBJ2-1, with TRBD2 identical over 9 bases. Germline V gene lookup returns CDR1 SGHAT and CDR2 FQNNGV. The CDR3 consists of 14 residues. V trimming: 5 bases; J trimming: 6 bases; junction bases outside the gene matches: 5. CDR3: CASSPPGLANEQFF. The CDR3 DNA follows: TGTGCCAGCAGCCCTCCGGGACTAGCCAATGAGCAGTTCTTC.

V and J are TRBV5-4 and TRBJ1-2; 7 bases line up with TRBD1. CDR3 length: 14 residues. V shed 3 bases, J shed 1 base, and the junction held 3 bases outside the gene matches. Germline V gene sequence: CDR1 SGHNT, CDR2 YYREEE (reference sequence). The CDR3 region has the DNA TGTGCCAGCAGCTCCGGACAGGATAACTATGGCTACACCTTC. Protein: CASSSGQDNYGYTF.